This TCR beta chain was recovered during a study of cytomegalovirus exposure and HLA in healthy donors. With 60 Vbeta and 13 Jbeta primers, the PCR was carried out. The protocol was immunoSEQ multiplex PCR, while the TCRdb copy is restricted to in-frame clones and leaves out a portion. The sample has about 140,000 clones; around 77% are singletons. CDR3 length equals 16 residues. Trimming took 0 bases from V and 1 from J, leaving 12 bases between them. Germline CDR1 and CDR2: MNHEY and SVGAGI. This chain links TRBV6-5 with TRBJ1-1; D gene uncertain. This TCR came from a man aged 18 to 29 in good health and CMV-seronegative. Sequenced sample: PBMCs. Here the CDR3 reads CASSYSVRDKNTEAFF. Written as DNA, the CDR3 is TGTGCCAGCAGTTACTCGGTGCGCGACAAGAACACTGAAGCTTTCTTT.